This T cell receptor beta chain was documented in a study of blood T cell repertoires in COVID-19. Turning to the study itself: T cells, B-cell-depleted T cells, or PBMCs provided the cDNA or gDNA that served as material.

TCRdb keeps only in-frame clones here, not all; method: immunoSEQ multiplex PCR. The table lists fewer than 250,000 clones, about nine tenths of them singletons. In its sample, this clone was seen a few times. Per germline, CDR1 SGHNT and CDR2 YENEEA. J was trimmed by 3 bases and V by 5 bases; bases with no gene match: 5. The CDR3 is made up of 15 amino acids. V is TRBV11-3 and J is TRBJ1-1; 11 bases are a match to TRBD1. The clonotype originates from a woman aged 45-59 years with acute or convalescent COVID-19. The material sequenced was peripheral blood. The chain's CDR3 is CASSKPGQGDTEAFF. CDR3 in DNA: TGTGCCAGCAGCAAGCCGGGACAGGGGGACACTGAAGCTTTCTTT. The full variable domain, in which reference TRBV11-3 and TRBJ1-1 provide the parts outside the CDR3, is EAGVVQSPRYKIIEKKQPVAFWCNPISGHNTLYWYLQNLGQGPELLIRYENEEAVDDSQLPKDRFSAERLKGVDSTLKIQPAELGDSAVYLCASSKPGQGDTEAFFGQGTRLTVV.